The 32 T cell receptor beta chains reported below all come from one sample, sequenced in a study of T cell responses to AZD1222 COVID-19 vaccine (dated by TCRdb to the early 2020s). The library came from the immunoSEQ multiplex PCR assay. TCRdb took this table from immuneACCESS and kept in-frame rearrangements with V and J called. Such tables lack part of the clones; where checked against another copy, unresolved V genes explain under half of the gap, and the rest is unexplained. The sample contains some 130,000 clones, around 90% of them found a single time. About 2.5% of the sample is held by the ten biggest clonotypes. The time point label here, explained by the study, means: about 28 days (+/-7) after the second vaccine dose. This material consisted of peripheral blood, taken 28 days after the second AZD1222 dose. Receptors were obtained from an adult who received the AZD1222 COVID-19 vaccine.

This clone has only one observation. The V gene is TRBV12-5, the J gene TRBJ2-3; possible D gene TRBD1, 5 bases. Trimming stripped 9 bases from V and 3 bases from J, with 10 bases between. CDR3 length: 12 amino acids. The germline gives CDR1 LGHNT, CDR2 FRNRAP. CDR3 in amino acids: CASAKGTDTQYF. CDR3 coding DNA: TGTGCTAGCGCTAAGGGGACAGATACGCAGTATTTT.

The chain recombines TRBV28 with TRBJ2-2; D is perhaps TRBD2 (6 bases). The CDR3 consists of 15 residues. The germline gives CDR1 MDHEN, CDR2 SYDVKM. V shed 2 bases and J shed 3 bases, with 10 bases lying between them. CDR3 nucleotide sequence: TGTGCCAGCAGTTTAGCGGGGTTCGACACCGGGGAGCTGTTTTTT. This translates into CASSLAGFDTGELFF.

V is TRBV19 and J is TRBJ1-3; 12 bases line up with TRBD1. The junction had 4 bases not matched to a gene; V was cut back by 4 bases and J by 0 bases. Germline V gene lookup returns CDR1 LNHDA and CDR2 SQIVND (reference sequence). This CDR3 has 17 residues. CDR3 bases: TGTGCCAGTAGTACCGGGACAGGGGGCTTCTCTGGAAACACCATATATTTT. This gives the protein CASSTGTGGFSGNTIYF.

The V gene is TRBV9, the J gene TRBJ1-1; 11 bases agree with TRBD1. The CDR3 is 14 amino acids. Germline trimming cut 7 bases from V and 4 bases from J; bases unmatched to any gene: 6. Per the germline V gene, CDR1 is SGDLS and CDR2 is YYNGEE. The CDR3 loop reads CASGGQGDPTEAFF. The CDR3 DNA reads TGTGCCAGCGGGGGACAGGGGGATCCCACTGAAGCTTTCTTT.

The V and J genes are TRBV9 and TRBJ2-7, with 10 bases identical to TRBD1. J lost 6 bases, V lost 0 bases, and 0 bases had no gene match. The CDR3 extends over 13 amino acids. Germline assignment: CDR1 SGDLS and CDR2 YYNGEE. The CDR3 protein is CASSVGTGGEQYF. CDR3 DNA sequence: TGTGCCAGCAGCGTAGGGACAGGGGGCGAGCAGTACTTC.

The chain links TRBV5-4 to TRBJ2-7; TRBD1 might be the D (5 bases). The CDR3 has 14 residues. V was pared by 0 bases and J by 6 bases, with 13 bases between. Per germline, CDR1 SGHNT and CDR2 YYREEE (reference sequence). The CDR3 sequence: CASSLVQVRGEQYF. In DNA, the CDR3 is TGTGCCAGCAGCTTGGTACAGGTTCGAGGCGAGCAGTACTTC.

The CDR3 is CASSLQAAGNTIYF. As DNA, the CDR3 is TGTGCCAGTAGTTTGCAAGCTGCTGGAAACACCATATATTTT. The chain uses TRBV19 and TRBJ1-3; D is ambiguous. V shed 5 bases and J shed 2 bases, with 10 bases lying between them. The germline CDR1 and CDR2 sequences are LNHDA and SQIVND (reference sequence). The CDR3 consists of 14 residues.

This sequence joins TRBV5-4 and TRBJ1-2; TRBD1 aligns across 11 bases. The CDR3 covers 15 residues. V gave up 4 bases and J gave up 5 bases; unmatched junction bases: 7. The V gene's germline CDR1 is SGHNT and CDR2 YYREEE (reference sequence). CDR3 residues: CASSAGTGGVYGYTF. The CDR3 DNA reads TGTGCCAGCAGCGCGGGGACAGGGGGTGTGTATGGCTACACCTTC.

The chain uses TRBV15 and TRBJ1-3; D not resolved. Germline V lookup: CDR1 LNHNV, CDR2 YYDKDF (reference sequence). The CDR3 spans 13 residues. Trimming took off 0 bases at V and 9 bases at J, with 9 bases between the two ends. In DNA form, the CDR3 reads TGTGCCACCAGCAGAGACCGTTGGGGCACCATATATTTT. This translates into CATSRDRWGTIYF.

In its sample, this clone was seen once. This chain uses TRBV27 with TRBJ1-1; D not certain. The V end lost 4 bases, the J end lost 1 base, and 13 bases lay between the germline ends. The CDR3 consists of 15 residues. Germline lookup yields CDR1 MNHEY and CDR2 SMNVEV (reference sequence). The CDR3 protein is CASSSPLRGNTEAFF. CDR3 nucleotide sequence: TGTGCCAGCAGTTCCCCCCTGCGAGGGAACACTGAAGCTTTCTTT.

This rearrangement joins TRBV19 to TRBJ1-5; D not certain. CDR1 and CDR2 (germline): LNHDA, SQIVND (reference sequence). This CDR3 contains 16 residues. V was shortened by 6 bases and J by 1 base, with 16 bases between the two germline ends. CDR3 DNA sequence: TGTGCCAGTAGCCGGGGAAACAGACCCAGCAATCAGCCCCAGCATTTT. Residues: CASSRGNRPSNQPQHF.

The sample holds a few counts of this clone. Written as DNA, the CDR3 is TGCGCCAGCAGCCAAAGAACGGGAGGGTACACTGAAGCTTTCTTT. Translating gives CASSQRTGGYTEAFF. The chain links TRBV4-3 to TRBJ1-1; no clear D gene. CDR3 length: 15 residues. Germline-derived CDR1 and CDR2 are LGHNA and YSLEER. Trimming took 2 bases from V and 3 from J, leaving 13 bases between them.

This clone was counted only a few times. In nucleotides, the CDR3 is TGTGCCAGCAGCGGCCTCGGGGGACTAACCGGGGAGCTGTTTTTT. It is translated as CASSGLGGLTGELFF. The chain employs TRBV6-1 and TRBJ2-2; TRBD2 agrees at 7 bases. The CDR3 consists of 15 residues. Germline V gene sequence: CDR1 MNHNS, CDR2 SASEGT. The trim removed 6 bases at V and 5 bases at J, leaving 9 bases unmatched.

This chain uses TRBV2 with TRBJ2-7; 11 nucleotides align to TRBD1. Germline loops: CDR1 SNHLY, CDR2 FYNNEI. This CDR3 contains 15 residues. The V gene end was trimmed by 3 bases and the J gene end by 2 bases; junction bases not matched to a gene: 3. The CDR3 region is CASSDWDRGTYEQYF. CDR3 DNA sequence: TGTGCCAGCAGTGATTGGGACAGGGGGACCTACGAGCAGTACTTC. Variable domain in full (rest from reference TRBV2 and TRBJ2-7): EPEVTQTPSHQVTQMGQEVILRCVPISNHLYFYWYRQILGQKVEFLVSFYNNEISEKSEIFDDQFSVERPDGSNFTLKIRSTKLEDSAMYFCASSDWDRGTYEQYFGPGTRLTVT.

The CDR3 here is CASRRLAGDQETQYF. The CDR3 DNA is TGTGCCAGCAGAAGACTAGCGGGGGATCAAGAGACCCAGTACTTC. This rearrangement joins TRBV6-5 to TRBJ2-5, with 12 bases that match TRBD2. The CDR3 spans 15 residues. V dropped 6 bases and J dropped 2; count of bases not matched to a gene: 4. The germline V gene has CDR1 MNHEY and CDR2 SVGAGI.

The chain links TRBV5-6 to TRBJ2-3; no clear D. The germline V gene has CDR1 SGHDT and CDR2 YYEEEE. The V gene lost 1 base and the J gene lost 0 bases, with 12 bases spanning the gap. The CDR3 is made up of 16 amino acids. CDR3 sequence reads: CASSLFWGSSTDTQYF. The CDR3 DNA is TGTGCCAGCAGCTTGTTTTGGGGTTCTAGCACAGATACGCAGTATTTT.

This chain joins TRBV18 and TRBJ1-5; D remains ambiguous. The germline CDR1 and CDR2 sequences are KGHSH and LQKENI. There are 15 residues in the CDR3. V was cut by 2 bases and J by 0 bases, with 8 bases left in between. CDR3 nucleotide sequence: TGTGCCAGCTCACCAAGCGGAAATAGCAATCAGCCCCAGCATTTT. Its translation: CASSPSGNSNQPQHF.

This clone has only a few counts. The chain is built from TRBV4-3 and TRBJ2-5; 7 bases align to TRBD1. Per germline, CDR1 LGHNA and CDR2 YSLEER. The CDR3 consists of 14 residues. Trimming cost V 2 bases and J 5 bases; bases outside gene matches: 5. The CDR3 sequence is CASSQYTGVETQYF. Here the CDR3 DNA reads TGCGCCAGCAGCCAATATACAGGGGTCGAGACCCAGTACTTC.

V is TRBV6-4 and J is TRBJ2-1, with 8 positions matching TRBD2. V dropped 6 bases and J dropped 6; count of bases not matched to a gene: 4. CDR1 is MRHNA, CDR2 SNTAGT, per germline. This CDR3 region has 13 residues. The CDR3 spells CASSPGTSNEQFF. The CDR3 DNA reads as TGTGCCAGCAGCCCCGGGACTAGCAATGAGCAGTTCTTC.

The table lists this clone with a count of one. The V call is TRBV5-6, the J call TRBJ1-4; D call uncertain. From germline, CDR1 is SGHDT and CDR2 YYEEEE. V gave up 0 bases and J gave up 5 bases, with 11 bases separating them. The CDR3 length is 15 residues. Here the CDR3 DNA reads TGTGCCAGCAGCTTGGTCCCAGTAGGGAATGAAAAACTGTTTTTT. Its translation: CASSLVPVGNEKLFF. The variable domain in full, completed from reference TRBV5-6 and TRBJ1-4, reads DAGVTQSPTHLIKTRGQQVTLRCSPKSGHDTVSWYQQALGQGPQFIFQYYEEEERQRGNFPDRFSGHQFPNYSSELNVNALLLGDSALYLCASSLVPVGNEKLFFGSGTQLSVL.

The chain links TRBV15 to TRBJ1-5; 10 bases are a match to TRBD1. V was pared by 6 bases and J by 0 bases, with 8 bases of the junction left unmatched. Germline CDR1 and CDR2: LNHNV and YYDKDF (reference sequence). The CDR3 is 17 amino acids. The CDR3, as DNA: TGTGCCACCAGAGGGGACAGGGGACTCTATAGCAATCAGCCCCAGCATTTT. Protein product: CATRGDRGLYSNQPQHF. The full variable domain, in which reference TRBV15 and TRBJ1-5 provide the parts outside the CDR3, is DAMVIQNPRYQVTQFGKPVTLSCSQTLNHNVMYWYQQKSSQAPKLLFHYYDKDFNNEADTPDNFQSRRPNTSFCFLDIRSPGLGDTAMYLCATRGDRGLYSNQPQHFGDGTRLSIL.

V and J are TRBV18 and TRBJ2-3, with 7 bases lining up with TRBD2. With 3 bases clipped from V and 6 bases from J, the junction kept 12 bases outside the gene matches. The CDR3 contains 16 residues. Germline values: CDR1 KGHSH, CDR2 LQKENI. CDR3 sequence reads: CASSPPLAGEGDTQYF. The CDR3 region has the DNA TGTGCCAGCTCACCCCCCCTGGCGGGGGAAGGCGATACGCAGTATTTT.

This rearrangement joins TRBV24-1 to TRBJ2-1; D is unclear. The CDR3 sequence is 14 residues long. V gave up 4 bases and J gave up 0 bases, with 6 bases separating them. The germline gives CDR1 KGHDR, CDR2 SFDVKD. The CDR3 sequence: CATSERSSYNEQFF. Here the CDR3 DNA reads TGTGCCACCAGTGAGAGGTCCTCCTACAATGAGCAGTTCTTC.

The chain joins TRBV2 to TRBJ1-2; perhaps TRBD1 as D (5 bases). Germline V gene data show CDR1 as SNHLY and CDR2 as FYNNEI. CDR3 length: 14 residues. V was shortened by 6 bases and J by 4 bases, with 15 bases between the two germline ends. CDR3 nucleotide sequence: TGTGCCAGCAGGGGCCTGGGGCAAACCTATGGCTACACCTTC. This codes for CASRGLGQTYGYTF.

This chain links TRBV28 with TRBJ1-1; D is possibly TRBD1 (5 bases). The ends were cut back, 4 bases at V and 1 base at J, with 13 bases in the middle. CDR1 and CDR2 from the germline V gene are MDHEN and SYDVKM. The CDR3 is made up of 15 amino acids. The CDR3 protein is CASSSGSGGNTEAFF. CDR3 nucleotide sequence: TGTGCCAGCAGTTCAGGGTCTGGAGGGAACACTGAAGCTTTCTTT. The whole variable domain, filled in from reference TRBV28 and TRBJ1-1, reads DVKVTQSSRYLVKRTGEKVFLECVQDMDHENMFWYRQDPGLGLRLIYFSYDVKMKEKGDIPEGYSVSREKKERFSLILESASTNQTSMYLCASSSGSGGNTEAFFGQGTRLTVV.

The rearrangement links TRBV6-5 to TRBJ2-7, with D possibly TRBD2 on 5 matching bases. V lost 0 bases to trimming and J lost 2 bases, with 14 bases between them. Germline V gene sequence: CDR1 MNHEY, CDR2 SVGAGI. The length of the CDR3 is 16 residues. The CDR3 loop reads CASSYSGVGGTYEQYF. For the CDR3, the DNA is TGTGCCAGCAGTTACTCCGGGGTTGGTGGGACCTACGAGCAGTACTTC.

The rearrangement uses TRBV5-6 and TRBJ1-2, with 7 positions matching TRBD1. The CDR3 loop spans 15 amino acids. The germline gives CDR1 SGHDT, CDR2 YYEEEE. Losses at the gene ends were 4 bases for V and 6 bases for J; bases not matched to a gene: 12. DNA for the CDR3: TGTGCCAGCAGCGGGAACTGGAGGGGGCGCGATGGCTACACCTTC. This gives the protein CASSGNWRGRDGYTF.

The chain links TRBV5-1 to TRBJ2-3; 7 positions agree with TRBD1. The CDR3 loop spans 14 amino acids. V lost 8 bases, J lost 5 bases, and 11 bases stayed unmatched. Germline CDR1 SGHRS, CDR2 YFSETQ. The CDR3 DNA reads TGCGCCAGTTATTCCGACAGGGTGGGAGATACGCAGTATTTT. Amino acids: CASYSDRVGDTQYF.

This chain links TRBV7-9 with TRBJ1-6; 9 nucleotides agree with TRBD1. V trimming: 4 bases; J trimming: 5 bases; junction bases outside the gene matches: 3. The CDR3 has 15 residues. CDR1 and CDR2 (germline): SEHNR, FQNEAQ (reference sequence). The CDR3 DNA is TGTGCCAGCAGCTGGGGACAGGGCGATAATTCACCCCTCCACTTT. Protein product: CASSWGQGDNSPLHF. Looking up the rest from reference TRBV7-9 and TRBJ1-6 gives the full variable domain: DTGVSQNPRHKITKRGQNVTFRCDPISEHNRLYWYRQTLGQGPEFLTYFQNEAQLEKSRLLSDRFSAERPKGSFSTLEIQRTEQGDSAMYLCASSWGQGDNSPLHFGNGTRLTVT.

The rearrangement links TRBV7-2 to TRBJ1-1; 7 bases match TRBD1. The germline gives CDR1 SGHTA, CDR2 FQGNSA. Losses at the gene ends were 5 bases for V and 2 bases for J; bases not matched to a gene: 5. The CDR3 contains 14 residues. The chain's CDR3 is CASSINRGNTEAFF. Here the CDR3 DNA reads TGTGCCAGCAGCATTAACAGGGGAAACACTGAAGCTTTCTTT.

This chain links TRBV4-2 with TRBJ2-7, with D perhaps TRBD2 (7 bases). Germline V gene lookup returns CDR1 LGHNA and CDR2 YNFKEQ. The CDR3 is 13 amino acids. V was cut by 5 bases and J by 5 bases, with 13 bases left in between. Here the CDR3 DNA reads TGTGCCAGCAGCTTCGCGGGGGCTCACGAGCAGTACTTC. It translates to CASSFAGAHEQYF.

V and J are TRBV3-1 (or the pseudogene TRBV3-2) and TRBJ1-3; no reliable D call. This CDR3 is built from 14 residues. Trimming took off 4 bases at V and 7 bases at J, with 14 bases between the two ends. Germline assignment: CDR1 LGHDT and CDR2 YNNKEL (reference sequence). CDR3 loop: CASSPQTGINTIYF. CDR3 in DNA: TGTGCCAGCAGCCCTCAAACCGGGATTAACACCATATATTTT.